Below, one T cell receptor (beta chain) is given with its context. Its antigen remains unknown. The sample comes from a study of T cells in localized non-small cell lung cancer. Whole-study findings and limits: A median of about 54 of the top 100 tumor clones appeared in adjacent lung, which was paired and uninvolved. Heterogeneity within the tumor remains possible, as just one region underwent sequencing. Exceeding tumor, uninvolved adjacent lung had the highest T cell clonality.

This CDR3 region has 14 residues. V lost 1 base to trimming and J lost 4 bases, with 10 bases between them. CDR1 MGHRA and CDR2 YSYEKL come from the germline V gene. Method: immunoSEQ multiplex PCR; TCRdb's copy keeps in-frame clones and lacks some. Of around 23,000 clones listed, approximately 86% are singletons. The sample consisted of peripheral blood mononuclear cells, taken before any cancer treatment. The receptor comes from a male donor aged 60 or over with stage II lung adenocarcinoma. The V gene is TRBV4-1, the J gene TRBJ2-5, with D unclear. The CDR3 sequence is CASSQGVSGETQYF. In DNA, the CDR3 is TGCGCCAGCAGCCAAGGGGTGAGTGGAGAGACCCAGTACTTC.